This T cell receptor (beta chain) was documented in a study of OX40 agonist ivuxolimab in advanced cancers. Clones were read by immunoSEQ multiplex PCR, and TCRdb kept only the in-frame ones, dropping some. The sample comprises approximately 15,000 clones, roughly 86% of which are singletons, and about two thirds rests with the top ten. Patients with a history of autoimmune disease or on systemic immunosuppression were excluded. CDR1 is SGDLS and CDR2 is YYNGEE in the germline V gene. CDR3 length: 14 amino acids. The V and J ends lost 0 bases and 0 bases respectively, with 7 bases between them. Remarks on this clone: Its antigen is not identified.

Whole-study findings and limits: There was clonal expansion of CD4+ and CD8+ blood T cells by week 6 at 0.1 to 3.0 mg/kg.

This clonotype was sampled from an adult with an advanced solid tumor such as melanoma, head and neck, liver or kidney cancer. The chain uses TRBV9 and TRBJ2-7; no clear D. Sequencing was performed on CD4+ or CD8+ T cells sorted from blood, taken in a trial of the OX40 agonist ivuxolimab. The chain's CDR3 is CASSVGQSSYEQYF. CDR3 coding DNA: TGTGCCAGCAGCGTAGGACAATCCTCCTACGAGCAGTACTTC. The full variable domain, with the rest looked up from reference TRBV9 and TRBJ2-7, is DSGVTQTPKHLITATGQRVTLRCSPRSGDLSVYWYQQSLDQGLQFLIQYYNGEERAKGNILERFSAQQFPDLHSELNLSSLELGDSALYFCASSVGQSSYEQYFGPGTRLTVT.